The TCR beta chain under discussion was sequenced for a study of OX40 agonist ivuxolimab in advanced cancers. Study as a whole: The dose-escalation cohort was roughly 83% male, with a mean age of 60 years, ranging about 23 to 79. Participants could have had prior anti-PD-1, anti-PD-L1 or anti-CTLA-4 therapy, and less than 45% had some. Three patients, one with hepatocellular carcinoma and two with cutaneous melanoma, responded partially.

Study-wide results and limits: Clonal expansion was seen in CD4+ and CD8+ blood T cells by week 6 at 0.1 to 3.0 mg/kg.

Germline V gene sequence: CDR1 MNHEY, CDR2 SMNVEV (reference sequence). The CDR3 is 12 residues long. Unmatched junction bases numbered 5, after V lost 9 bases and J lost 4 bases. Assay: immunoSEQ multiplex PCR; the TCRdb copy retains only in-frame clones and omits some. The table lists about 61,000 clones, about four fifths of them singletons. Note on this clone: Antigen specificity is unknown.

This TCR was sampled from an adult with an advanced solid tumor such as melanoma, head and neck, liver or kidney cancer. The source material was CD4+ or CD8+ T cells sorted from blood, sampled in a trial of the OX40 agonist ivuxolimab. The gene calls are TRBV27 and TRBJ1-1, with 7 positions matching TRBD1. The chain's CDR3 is CASLGGGTEAFF. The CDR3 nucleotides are TGTGCCAGTTTAGGGGGCGGCACTGAAGCTTTCTTT.